The rows below give T cell receptor beta chains drawn from one sample of a study of T cells in Graves' hyperthyroidism and ophthalmopathy. Each CDR3 protein is one row after TCRdb ran MiXCR on the multiplex PCR reads. The sample holds under 400,000 distinct CDR3 sequences, 15% to 20% seen once. The sequenced sample consisted of blood. The source of these receptors is a woman in her forties with Graves' ophthalmopathy. Both conserved end residues are part of each CDR3. D genes are given only for firm matches. Some rows mark clone size as missing; the rest say once, few, many or name a class of expanded clone.

>TRBJ2-7|TRBD1|TRBV29-1|many
TGCAGCGTTACAGGGGGCAAGAACACCTACGAGCAGTACTTC
CSVTGGKNTYEQYF
>TRBJ2-5|-|TRBV6-2/TRBV6-3|many
TGTGCCAGCAGAGACGCAGGGGTGGAGACCCAGTACTTC
CASRDAGVETQYF
>TRBJ1-5|-|TRBV28|-
TGTGCCAGCAGGTACCTTACCGTGACCTCGGGTCAGCCCCAGCCTTTT
CASRYLTVTSGQPQPF
>TRBJ2-4|-|TRBV6-1|-
TGTGCCAGCAGTGGTAGGGGGCGCGGGGACATTCAGTACTTC
CASSGRGRGDIQYF
>TRBJ1-1|-|TRBV27|many
TGTGCCAGCAGCCGATGGGGGTCTGAAGCTTTCTTT
CASSRWGSEAFF
>TRBJ2-3|TRBD1|TRBV10-3|few
TGTGCCATCAATAGGGACAGTACAGATACGCAGTATTTT
CAINRDSTDTQYF
>TRBJ2-7|-|TRBV7-9|many
TGTGCCAGCAGCCGACTTACCGGGACGTCACCCTACGAGCAGTACTTC
CASSRLTGTSPYEQYF
>TRBJ2-2|-|TRBV2|many
TGTGTCAGCAGTGACGACATCACCGGGGAGCTGTTTTTT
CVSSDDITGELFF
>TRBJ1-1|-|TRBV19|many
TGTGCCAGTAGTGTAATAGGGGACCTTGGCACTGAAGCTTTCTTT
CASSVIGDLGTEAFF
>TRBJ2-7|-|TRBV2|-
TGTGCCAGCATCTGGCAGGGATCCTACGAGCAGTACTTC
CASIWQGSYEQYF
>TRBJ1-1|-|TRBV12-3/TRBV12-4|many
TGTGCCAGCAAGGGCAGGCACACTGAAGCTTTCTTT
CASKGRHTEAFF
>TRBJ1-2|-|TRBV9|-
TGTGCCAGCAGCATAACAGGGAGCTATGGCTACACCTTC
CASSITGSYGYTF
>TRBJ1-2|-|TRBV7-9|many
TGTGCCAGCAGCCCCACGGTTGGGGGGGTAGGGGGCTACACCTTC
CASSPTVGGVGGYTF
>TRBJ1-2|-|TRBV7-2|-
TGTGCCAGCAGCCGAACGCAGGGGAACTATGGCTACACCTTC
CASSRTQGNYGYTF
>TRBJ1-2|TRBD1|TRBV27|many
TGTGCCAGCAGTTCCCCGGGACAGTCCTCCTATGGCTACACCTTC
CASSSPGQSSYGYTF
>TRBJ2-6|-|TRBV5-1|many
TGCGCCAGCAGCTTGGGTCCGGAACATAGCTCTGGGGCCAACGTCCTGACTTTC
CASSLGPEHSSGANVLTF
>TRBJ2-6|-|TRBV27|many
TGTGCCAGCAGTTTATCGGGGGTCTCTGGGGCCAACGTCCTGACTTTC
CASSLSGVSGANVLTF
>TRBJ2-7|TRBD1|TRBV30|many
TGTGCCTGGAACCCCCGGGACAGGGGCAACGAGCAGTACTTC
CAWNPRDRGNEQYF
>TRBJ2-6|TRBD1|TRBV10-3|many
TGTGCCATCAGTGAACCTGGGACAGGGGTTAGGGCCAACGTCCTGACTTTC
CAISEPGTGVRANVLTF
>TRBJ1-1|-|TRBV11-3|many
TGTGCCAGCAGCTTAGTGGGGGCAGCCCTGAACACTGAAGCTTTCTTT
CASSLVGAALNTEAFF
>TRBJ2-3|TRBD2|TRBV12-3/TRBV12-4|many
TGTGCCAACACCGGACTAGCGGGAGGGATAGATACGCAGTATTTT
CANTGLAGGIDTQYF
>TRBJ1-1|TRBD1|TRBV6-2/TRBV6-3|few
TGTGCCAGCAGTTATAACAGGGGGCTCGTGGGGAACACTGAAGCTTACTTT
CASSYNRGLVGNTEAYF
>TRBJ2-7|TRBD1|TRBV5-1|-
TGCGCCAGCAGCTTCGTGACAGGGGACTACGAGCAGTACTTC
CASSFVTGDYEQYF
>TRBJ1-5|-|TRBV6-5|many
TGTGCCAGCAGTTCGGGAGTTCGTCAGCCCCAGCATTTT
CASSSGVRQPQHF
>TRBJ2-4|TRBD1|TRBV20-1|many
TGCAGTGCTAGAAGATTTCCAGGACAGGGGACCAAAAACATTCAGTACTTC
CSARRFPGQGTKNIQYF
>TRBJ1-2|TRBD1|TRBV7-9|-
TGTGCCAGCAGCTTCCGGGACAGGGAGAACTATGGCTACACCTTC
CASSFRDRENYGYTF
>TRBJ2-7|TRBD1|TRBV28|many
TGTGCCAGCAGCGATCGACAGGGGCGTATCGAGCAGTACTTC
CASSDRQGRIEQYF
>TRBJ2-2|-|TRBV29-1|many
TGCAGCGTTGAAAAGGCGAACACCGGGGAGCTGTTTTTT
CSVEKANTGELFF
>TRBJ1-2|-|TRBV5-1|many
TGCGCCAGCAGCGGAGGGTCCGGCGATGGCTACACCTTC
CASSGGSGDGYTF
>TRBJ1-1|-|TRBV4-2|many
TGTGCCAGCAGCCAAGCGGGGGAGAGGACTGAAGCTTTCTTT
CASSQAGERTEAFF
>TRBJ2-2|TRBD1|TRBV7-9|many
TGTGCCAGCAGCCCCCTTTCGGGACAGGGGCCTTCGAACACTGGGGAGCTGTTTTTT
CASSPLSGQGPSNTGELFF
>TRBJ2-5|-|TRBV5-1|many
TGCGCCAGCAGCCCCAGCAACGGAAACCAAGAGACCCAGTACTTC
CASSPSNGNQETQYF
>TRBJ1-2|-|TRBV6-2/TRBV6-3|many
TGTGCCAGCAGTGCACTGGGAGAGGCCCCCTATGGCTACACCTTC
CASSALGEAPYGYTF
>TRBJ1-5|-|TRBV4-3|many
TGCGCCAGCAGCCAAGATCTTCAGGGGAACAATCAGCCCCAGCATTTT
CASSQDLQGNNQPQHF
>TRBJ2-3|TRBD1|TRBV2|-
TGTGCCAGCAGTGTACAGGGGCGAGGCACAGATACGCAGTATTTT
CASSVQGRGTDTQYF